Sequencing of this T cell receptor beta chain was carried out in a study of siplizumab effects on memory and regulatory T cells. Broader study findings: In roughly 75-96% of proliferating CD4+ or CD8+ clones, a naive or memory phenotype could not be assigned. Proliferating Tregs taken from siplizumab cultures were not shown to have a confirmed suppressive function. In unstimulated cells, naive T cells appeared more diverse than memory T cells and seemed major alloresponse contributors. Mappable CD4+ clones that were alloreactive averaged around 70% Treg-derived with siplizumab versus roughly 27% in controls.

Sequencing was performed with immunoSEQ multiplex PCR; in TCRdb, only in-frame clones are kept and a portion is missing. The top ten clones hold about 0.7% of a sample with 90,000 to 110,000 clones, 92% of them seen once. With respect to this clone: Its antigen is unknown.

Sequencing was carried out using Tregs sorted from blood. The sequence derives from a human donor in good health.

The CDR3 region is CAISGTGLSYEQYF. CDR3 coding DNA: TGTGCCATCAGTGGGACAGGCCTCTCCTACGAGCAGTACTTC. This chain connects TRBV10-3 to TRBJ2-7; 7 nucleotides align to TRBD1. The CDR3 runs to 14 residues. Germline V gives CDR1 ENHRY, CDR2 SYGVKD. V gave up 4 bases and J gave up 0 bases; unmatched junction bases: 3.